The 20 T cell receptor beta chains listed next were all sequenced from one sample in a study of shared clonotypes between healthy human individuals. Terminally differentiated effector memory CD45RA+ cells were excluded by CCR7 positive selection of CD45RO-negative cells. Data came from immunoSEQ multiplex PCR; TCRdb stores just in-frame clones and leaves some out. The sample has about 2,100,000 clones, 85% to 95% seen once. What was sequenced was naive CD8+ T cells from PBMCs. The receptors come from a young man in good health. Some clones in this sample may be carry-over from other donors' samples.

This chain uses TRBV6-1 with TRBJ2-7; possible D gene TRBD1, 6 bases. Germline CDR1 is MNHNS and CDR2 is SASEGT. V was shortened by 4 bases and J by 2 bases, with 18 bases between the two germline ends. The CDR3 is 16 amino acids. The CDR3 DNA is TGTGCCAGCAGTGGATCTTGGGGGACATCAGCCTACGAGCAGTACTTC. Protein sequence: CASSGSWGTSAYEQYF.

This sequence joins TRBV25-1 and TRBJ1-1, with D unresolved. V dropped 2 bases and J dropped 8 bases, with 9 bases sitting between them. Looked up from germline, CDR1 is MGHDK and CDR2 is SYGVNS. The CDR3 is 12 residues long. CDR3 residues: CASSELNREAFF. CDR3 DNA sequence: TGTGCCAGCAGTGAACTGAATCGGGAAGCTTTCTTT.

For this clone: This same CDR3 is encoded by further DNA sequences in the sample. The DNA of the CDR3 is TGTGCCAGCAGCCTTGGGTCGTCCGAGCAGTACTTC. Residues: CASSLGSSEQYF. The V and J genes are TRBV7-6 and TRBJ2-7, with D unresolved. Trimming removed 5 bases at V and 6 bases at J, with 11 bases between. The CDR3 runs to 12 residues. Per germline, CDR1 SGHVS and CDR2 FNYEAQ.

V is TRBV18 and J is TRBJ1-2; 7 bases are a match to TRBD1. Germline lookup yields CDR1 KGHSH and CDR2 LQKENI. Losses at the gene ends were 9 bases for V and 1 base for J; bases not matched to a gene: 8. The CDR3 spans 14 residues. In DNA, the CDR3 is TGTGCCAGTACAGGGGCCCCAAGTAACTATGGCTACACCTTC. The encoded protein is CASTGAPSNYGYTF.

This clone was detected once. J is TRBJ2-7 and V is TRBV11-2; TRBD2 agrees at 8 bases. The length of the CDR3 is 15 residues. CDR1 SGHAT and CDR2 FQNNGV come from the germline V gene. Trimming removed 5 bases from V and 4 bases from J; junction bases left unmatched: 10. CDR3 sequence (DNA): TGTGCCAGCAGCCCCCGGGAGGGCCCCCTGTACGAGCAGTACTTC. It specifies CASSPREGPLYEQYF.

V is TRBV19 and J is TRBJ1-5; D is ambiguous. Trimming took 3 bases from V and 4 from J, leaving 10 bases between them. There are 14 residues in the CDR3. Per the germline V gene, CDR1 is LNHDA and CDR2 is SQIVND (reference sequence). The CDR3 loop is CASSIYPGNQPQHF. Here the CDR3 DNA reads TGTGCCAGTAGTATTTACCCCGGGAATCAGCCCCAGCATTTT.

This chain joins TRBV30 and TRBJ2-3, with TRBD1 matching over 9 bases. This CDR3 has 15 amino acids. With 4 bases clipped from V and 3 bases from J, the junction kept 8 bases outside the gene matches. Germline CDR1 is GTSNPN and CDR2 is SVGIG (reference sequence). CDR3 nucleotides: TGTGCCTGGAATTCGTACGGACAGGGGACAGATACGCAGTATTTT. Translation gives CAWNSYGQGTDTQYF.

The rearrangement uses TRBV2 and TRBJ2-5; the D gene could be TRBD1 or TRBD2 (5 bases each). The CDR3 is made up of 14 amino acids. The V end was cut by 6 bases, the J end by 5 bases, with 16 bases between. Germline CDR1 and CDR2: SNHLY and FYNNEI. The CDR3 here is CASSFWGPGETQYF. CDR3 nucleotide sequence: TGTGCCAGCAGCTTCTGGGGCCCGGGGGAGACCCAGTACTTC.

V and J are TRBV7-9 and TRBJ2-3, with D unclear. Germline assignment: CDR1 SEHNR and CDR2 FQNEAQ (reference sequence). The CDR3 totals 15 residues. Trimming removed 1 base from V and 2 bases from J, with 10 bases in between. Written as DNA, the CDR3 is TGTGCCAGCAGCTTAGGGTCCAGGAACACAGATACGCAGTATTTT. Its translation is CASSLGSRNTDTQYF.

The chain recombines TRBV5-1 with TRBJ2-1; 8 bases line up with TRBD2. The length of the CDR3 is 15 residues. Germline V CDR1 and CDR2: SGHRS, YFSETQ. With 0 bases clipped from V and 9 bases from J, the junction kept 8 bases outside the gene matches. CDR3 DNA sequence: TGCGCCAGCAGCTTGGCTCGGGAGGGTACTGGTGAGCAGTTCTTC. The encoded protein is CASSLAREGTGEQFF.

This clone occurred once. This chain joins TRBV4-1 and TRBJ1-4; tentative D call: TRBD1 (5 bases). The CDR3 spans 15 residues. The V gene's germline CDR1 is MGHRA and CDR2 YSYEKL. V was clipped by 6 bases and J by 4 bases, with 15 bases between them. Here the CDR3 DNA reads TGCGCCAGCAGGGAGTCCCGGGGCGTTAATGAAAAACTGTTTTTT. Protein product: CASRESRGVNEKLFF.

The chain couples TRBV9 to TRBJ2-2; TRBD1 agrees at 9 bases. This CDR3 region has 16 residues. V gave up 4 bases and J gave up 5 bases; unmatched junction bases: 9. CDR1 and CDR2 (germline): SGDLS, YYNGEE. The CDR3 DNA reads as TGTGCCAGCAGCCAAAATCCCGGGACAGGGACCGGGGAGCTGTTTTTT. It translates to CASSQNPGTGTGELFF.

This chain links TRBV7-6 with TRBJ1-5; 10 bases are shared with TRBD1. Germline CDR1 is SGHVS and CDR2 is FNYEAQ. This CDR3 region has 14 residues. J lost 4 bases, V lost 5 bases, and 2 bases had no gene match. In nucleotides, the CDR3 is TGTGCCAGCAGCCCGGACAGGGGGAATCAGCCCCAGCATTTT. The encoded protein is CASSPDRGNQPQHF.

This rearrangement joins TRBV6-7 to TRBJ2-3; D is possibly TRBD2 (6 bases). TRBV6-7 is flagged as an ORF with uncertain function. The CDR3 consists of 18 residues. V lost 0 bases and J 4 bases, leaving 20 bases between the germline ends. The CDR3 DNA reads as TGTGCCAGCAGTTACTCCCTTGCGGCAGGACTACGCTCAGATACGCAGTATTTT. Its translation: CASSYSLAAGLRSDTQYF.

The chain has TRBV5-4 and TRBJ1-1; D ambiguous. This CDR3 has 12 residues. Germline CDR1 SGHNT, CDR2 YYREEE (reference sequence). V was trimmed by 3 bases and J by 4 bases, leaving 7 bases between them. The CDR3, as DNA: TGTGCCAGCAGCTCGTCTTTCACTGAAGCTTTCTTT. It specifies CASSSSFTEAFF. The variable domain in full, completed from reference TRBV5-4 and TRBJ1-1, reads ETGVTQSPTHLIKTRGQQVTLRCSSQSGHNTVSWYQQALGQGPQFIFQYYREEENGRGNFPPRFSGLQFPNYSSELNVNALELDDSALYLCASSSSFTEAFFGQGTRLTVV.

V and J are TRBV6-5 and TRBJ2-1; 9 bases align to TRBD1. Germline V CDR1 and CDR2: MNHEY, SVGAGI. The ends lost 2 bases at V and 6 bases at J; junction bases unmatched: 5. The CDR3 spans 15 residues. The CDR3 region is CASSYGTGLFNEQFF. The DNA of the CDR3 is TGTGCCAGCAGTTACGGGACAGGGTTGTTCAATGAGCAGTTCTTC.

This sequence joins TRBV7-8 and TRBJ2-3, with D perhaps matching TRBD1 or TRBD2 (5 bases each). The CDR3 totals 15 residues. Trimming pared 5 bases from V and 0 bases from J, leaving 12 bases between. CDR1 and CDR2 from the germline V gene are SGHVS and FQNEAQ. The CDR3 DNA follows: TGTGCCAGCAGCCTAGTGGGACGGAGCACAGATACGCAGTATTTT. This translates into CASSLVGRSTDTQYF. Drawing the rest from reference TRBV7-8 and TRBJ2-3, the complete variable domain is GAGVSQSPRYKVAKRGQDVALRCDPISGHVSLFWYQQALGQGPEFLTYFQNEAQLDKSGLPSDRFFAERPEGSVSTLKIQRTQQEDSAVYLCASSLVGRSTDTQYFGPGTRLTVL.

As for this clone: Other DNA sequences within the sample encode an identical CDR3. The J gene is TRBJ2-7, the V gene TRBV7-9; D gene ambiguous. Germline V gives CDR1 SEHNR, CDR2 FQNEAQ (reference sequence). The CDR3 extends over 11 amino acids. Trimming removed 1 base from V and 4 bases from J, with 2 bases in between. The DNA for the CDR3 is TGTGCCAGCAGCTTAGTGTACGAGCAGTACTTC. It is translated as CASSLVYEQYF. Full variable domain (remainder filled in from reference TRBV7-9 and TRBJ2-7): DTGVSQNPRHKITKRGQNVTFRCDPISEHNRLYWYRQTLGQGPEFLTYFQNEAQLEKSRLLSDRFSAERPKGSFSTLEIQRTEQGDSAMYLCASSLVYEQYFGPGTRLTVT.

CDR3 sequence reads: CASSIDRGRNEQFF. The CDR3, as DNA: TGTGCCAGTAGTATAGATCGGGGACGCAATGAGCAGTTCTTC. The J gene is TRBJ2-1, the V gene TRBV19; D may match TRBD1 or TRBD2 (5 bases each). CDR1 and CDR2 from the germline V gene are LNHDA and SQIVND (reference sequence). Trimming removed 0 bases from V and 6 bases from J, with 9 bases in between. The CDR3 length is 14 residues. Supplemented by reference TRBV19 and TRBJ2-1, the full variable domain reads DGGITQSPKYLFRKEGQNVTLSCEQNLNHDAMYWYRQDPGQGLRLIYYSQIVNDFQKGDIAEGYSVSREKKESFPLTVTSAQKNPTAFYLCASSIDRGRNEQFFGPGTRLTVL.

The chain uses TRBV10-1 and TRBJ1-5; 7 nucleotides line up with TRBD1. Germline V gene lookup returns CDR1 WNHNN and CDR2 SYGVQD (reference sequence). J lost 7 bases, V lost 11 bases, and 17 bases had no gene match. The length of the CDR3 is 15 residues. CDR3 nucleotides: TGCGCCCCCCCGGGACAGCTTTTCCCCGGACAGCCCCAGCATTTT. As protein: CAPPGQLFPGQPQHF.